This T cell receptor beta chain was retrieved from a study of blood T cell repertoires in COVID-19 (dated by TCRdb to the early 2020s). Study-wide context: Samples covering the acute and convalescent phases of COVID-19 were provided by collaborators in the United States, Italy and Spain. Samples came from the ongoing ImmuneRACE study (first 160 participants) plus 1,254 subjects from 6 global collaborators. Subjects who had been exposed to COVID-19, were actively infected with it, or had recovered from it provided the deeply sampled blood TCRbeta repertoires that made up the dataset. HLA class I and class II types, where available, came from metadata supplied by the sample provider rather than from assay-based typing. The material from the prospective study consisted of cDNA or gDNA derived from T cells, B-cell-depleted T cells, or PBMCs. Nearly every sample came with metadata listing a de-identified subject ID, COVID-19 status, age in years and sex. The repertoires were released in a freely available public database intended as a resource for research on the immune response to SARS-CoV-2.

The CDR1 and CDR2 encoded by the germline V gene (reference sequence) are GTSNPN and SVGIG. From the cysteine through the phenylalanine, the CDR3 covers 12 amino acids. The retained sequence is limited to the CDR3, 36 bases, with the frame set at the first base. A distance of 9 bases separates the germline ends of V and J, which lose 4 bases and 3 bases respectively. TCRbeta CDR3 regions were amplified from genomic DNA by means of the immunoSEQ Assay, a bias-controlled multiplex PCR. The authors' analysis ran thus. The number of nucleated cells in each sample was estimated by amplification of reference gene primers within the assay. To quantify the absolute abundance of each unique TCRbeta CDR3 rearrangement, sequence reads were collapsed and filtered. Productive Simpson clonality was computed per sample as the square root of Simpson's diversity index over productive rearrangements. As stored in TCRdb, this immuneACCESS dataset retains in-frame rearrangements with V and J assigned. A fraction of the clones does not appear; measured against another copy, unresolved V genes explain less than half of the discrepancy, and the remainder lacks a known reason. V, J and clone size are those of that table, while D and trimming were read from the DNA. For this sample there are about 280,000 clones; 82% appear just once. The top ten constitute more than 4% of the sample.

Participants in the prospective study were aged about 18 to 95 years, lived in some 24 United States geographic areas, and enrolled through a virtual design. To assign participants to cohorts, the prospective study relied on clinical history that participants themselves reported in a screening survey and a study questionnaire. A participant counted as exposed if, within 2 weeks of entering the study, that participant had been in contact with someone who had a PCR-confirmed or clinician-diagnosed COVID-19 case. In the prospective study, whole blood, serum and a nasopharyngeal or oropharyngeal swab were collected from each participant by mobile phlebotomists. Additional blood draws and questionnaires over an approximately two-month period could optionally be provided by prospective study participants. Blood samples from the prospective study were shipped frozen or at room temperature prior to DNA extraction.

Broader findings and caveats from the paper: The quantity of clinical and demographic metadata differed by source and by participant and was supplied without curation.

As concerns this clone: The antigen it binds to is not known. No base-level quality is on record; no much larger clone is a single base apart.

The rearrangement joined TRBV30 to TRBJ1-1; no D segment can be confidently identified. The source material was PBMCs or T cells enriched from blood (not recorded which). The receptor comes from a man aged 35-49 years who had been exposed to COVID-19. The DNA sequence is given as TGTGCCTGGACGGTAATAGACACTGAAGCTTTCTTT. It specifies CAWTVIDTEAFF.